These 27 T cell receptor beta chains were sequenced from one sample in a study of T-cell reconstitution after alpha-beta-depleted transplantation in children (dated by TCRdb to 2016 to 2018). Libraries were constructed by PCR. Sequencing was performed on an Illumina HiSeq 2500. TCR library preparation used molecular barcoding, with unique molecular identifiers applied to normalize quantification of the TCRbeta repertoire. TCRdb reran the public reads through fastp at Q25 and MiXCR, keeping productive beta chains. Rows merge per CDR3 protein into single entries with the most common DNA and genes. This sample comprises about 640,000 distinct CDR3 sequences, roughly 15% of them detected only once. The ten largest clones represent 0.8% to 1.1% of the sample. The sample here was PBMCs from the stem cell graft donor, taken from the stem cell graft. These receptors all stem from a human donor who donated a stem cell graft to a child with acute myeloid leukemia.

This clonotype occurred a few times. The chain has TRBV10-3 and TRBJ1-1; 7 bases align to TRBD1. Germline V gene lookup returns CDR1 ENHRY and CDR2 SYGVKD. Losses at the gene ends were 3 bases for V and 11 bases for J; bases not matched to a gene: 6. The CDR3 length is 12 residues. The DNA for the CDR3 is TGTGCCATCAGTGAAGATCCGGGACAGGCTTTCTTT. Translated: CAISEDPGQAFF.

The chain recombines TRBV4-2 with TRBJ2-7; D tentatively fits TRBD1 or TRBD2 (5 bases each). Germline assignment: CDR1 LGHNA and CDR2 YNFKEQ. The CDR3 contains 12 residues. Trimming took off 4 bases at V and 6 bases at J, with 10 bases between the two ends. The CDR3 DNA is TGTGCCAGCAGCCCGGGGCCCCCCGAGCAGTACTTC. It encodes CASSPGPPEQYF.

This clonotype was seen repeatedly, ten times or more. The chain recombines TRBV7-2 with TRBJ2-5; maybe TRBD1 (5 bases). CDR1 is SGHTA, CDR2 FQGNSA, per germline. V was shortened by 5 bases and J by 2 bases, with 9 bases between the two germline ends. The CDR3 contains 13 residues. DNA for the CDR3: TGTGCCAGCAGCGTACAGGATCAAGAGACCCAGTACTTC. Protein product: CASSVQDQETQYF.

This clonotype has at least ten counts. The V and J genes are TRBV12-3 or TRBV12-4 and TRBJ1-1, with D unclear. This CDR3 is built from 12 residues. V lost 6 bases to trimming and J lost 5 bases, with 10 bases between them. The CDR3: CASSPSLTEAFF. The CDR3 nucleotides read TGTGCCAGCAGCCCGAGCCTTACTGAAGCTTTCTTT.

This clonotype was seen more than once but under ten times. This rearrangement joins TRBV7-6 to TRBJ2-1; D gene ambiguous. The germline V gene encodes CDR1 SGHVS and CDR2 FNYEAQ. The CDR3 length is 17 residues. V was shortened by 2 bases and J by 0 bases, with 14 bases between the two germline ends. The CDR3 coding sequence is TGTGCCAGCAGCTTAAGGGTTAGGGTGAACTCCTACAATGAGCAGTTCTTC. Translated: CASSLRVRVNSYNEQFF.

This clonotype has a count of ten or more. This chain uses TRBV12-3 or TRBV12-4 with TRBJ2-3; either TRBD1 or TRBD2 may fit D (6 bases each). The CDR3 contains 16 residues. Trimming removed 5 bases from V and 11 bases from J, with 26 bases in between. CDR3 protein: CASSPITSLRGSGQYF. The CDR3 nucleotides read TGTGCCAGCAGTCCGATCACTAGCCTCAGGGGATCCGGGCAGTATTTT.

The sample holds many counts of this clonotype. This chain connects TRBV6-1 to TRBJ1-6; D not certain. Trimming stripped 6 bases from V and 2 bases from J, with 8 bases between. Per the germline V gene, CDR1 is MNHNS and CDR2 is SASEGT. The CDR3 extends over 14 amino acids. The CDR3 spells CASRLGTYNSPLHF. As DNA, the CDR3 is TGTGCCAGCAGATTGGGCACCTATAATTCACCCCTCCACTTT.

The chain couples TRBV9 to TRBJ2-1, with TRBD1 matching 10 bases. Germline V CDR1 and CDR2: SGDLS, YYNGEE. The CDR3 spans 16 residues. V was pared by 0 bases and J by 6 bases, with 6 bases of the junction left unmatched. The CDR3: CASSVETGTGVNEQFF. In DNA form, the CDR3 reads TGTGCCAGCAGCGTAGAAACCGGGACAGGGGTCAATGAGCAGTTCTTC.

This clonotype occurred many times. The J gene is TRBJ2-1, the V gene TRBV29-1; possible D gene TRBD2, 5 bases. V lost 7 bases, J lost 10 bases, and 17 bases lay in between. CDR1 and CDR2 from the germline V gene are SQVTM and ANQGSEA. CDR3 length: 12 amino acids. The CDR3 sequence: CSASNRDQEQFF. CDR3 in DNA: TGCAGCGCCTCAAACCGGGATCAGGAGCAGTTCTTC.

This clonotype occurred many times. The chain couples TRBV20-1 to TRBJ2-7; D unresolved. Germline CDR1 is DFQATT and CDR2 is SNEGSKA (reference sequence). The CDR3 is made up of 14 amino acids. V lost 0 bases and J lost 2, with 11 bases in between. Here the CDR3 reads CSARDSGSTYEQYF. As DNA, the CDR3 is TGCAGTGCTAGAGATTCTGGCAGTACCTACGAGCAGTACTTC.

To note about this clonotype: The germline gene is not matched at one end of the junction; a read error may be the cause. The chain has TRBV7-9 and TRBJ2-1, with 14 bases lining up with TRBD2. The CDR3 loop spans 16 amino acids. Germline CDR1 reads SEHNR; CDR2 reads FQNEAQ (reference sequence). CDR3 residues: CASSSTSGGADNDQFF. The CDR3 region has the DNA TGTGCCAGCAGCTCGACTAGCGGGGGGGCCGACAATGACCAGTTCTTC.

This clonotype was seen at least ten times. The J gene is TRBJ2-3, the V gene TRBV20-1; 10 nucleotides line up with TRBD2. The CDR3 extends over 16 amino acids. The V gene's germline CDR1 is DFQATT and CDR2 SNEGSKA (reference sequence). V shed 1 base and J 3 bases; nucleotides not matched to a gene: 7. The CDR3 reads CSARVVAGGRTDTQYF. CDR3 sequence (DNA): TGCAGTGCTAGAGTAGTAGCGGGGGGCAGGACAGATACGCAGTATTTT.

This clonotype occurred many times. V usage is TRBV6-5 and J usage is TRBJ1-2, with D possibly being TRBD1 (6 bases). Germline assignment: CDR1 MNHEY and CDR2 SVGAGI. V gave up 2 bases and J gave up 8 bases, with 18 bases separating them. The CDR3 has 15 residues. In DNA, the CDR3 is TGTGCCAGCAGTTACGGTTGGGGGCTGGAGAAGGGCTACACCTTC. It translates to CASSYGWGLEKGYTF.

This clonotype was counted only a few times. The chain joins TRBV12-3 or TRBV12-4 to TRBJ1-4; D ambiguous. The CDR3 extends over 15 amino acids. Trimming took off 3 bases at V and 5 bases at J, with 13 bases between the two ends. CDR3 in DNA: TGTGCCAGCAGTTTCGCAAGTGGGCGGAATGAAAAACTGTTTTTT. As protein: CASSFASGRNEKLFF.

This chain connects TRBV7-3 to TRBJ2-2; D is perhaps TRBD1 (5 bases). Germline V gives CDR1 SGHTA, CDR2 FQGTGA. This CDR3 has 16 residues. V lost 2 bases to trimming and J lost 0 bases, with 10 bases between them. In nucleotides, the CDR3 is TGTGCCAGCAGCTTACCAGGGCCCTCGAACACCGGGGAGCTGTTTTTT. Residues: CASSLPGPSNTGELFF. The whole variable domain, filled in from reference TRBV7-3 and TRBJ2-2, reads GAGVSQTPSNKVTEKGKYVELRCDPISGHTALYWYRQSLGQGPEFLIYFQGTGAADDSGLPNDRFFAVRPEGSVSTLKIQRTERGDSAVYLCASSLPGPSNTGELFFGEGSRLTVL.

Many counts were recorded for this clonotype. This chain links TRBV20-1 with TRBJ2-3; 7 bases match TRBD1. The CDR3 has 15 residues. J was trimmed by 4 bases and V by 3 bases; bases with no gene match: 10. Per the germline V gene, CDR1 is DFQATT and CDR2 is SNEGSKA (reference sequence). CDR3 in amino acids: CSASSPTGWADTQYF. CDR3 in DNA: TGCAGTGCTAGTTCTCCGACAGGGTGGGCAGATACGCAGTATTTT.

This clonotype was observed a handful of times. The rearrangement links TRBV12-3 or TRBV12-4 to TRBJ2-7; D remains ambiguous. The CDR3 sequence is 12 residues long. Between the trimmed V and J ends, which lost 3 bases and 3 bases, there was a span of 6 bases. The CDR3: CASSFRVYEQYF. CDR3 DNA: TGTGCCAGCAGTTTCAGAGTCTACGAGCAGTACTTC.

This chain joins TRBV7-9 and TRBJ1-1, with TRBD1 as a possible D gene (5 bases). CDR3 length: 15 residues. Trimming removed 4 bases at V and 5 bases at J, with 17 bases between. The germline gives CDR1 SEHNR, CDR2 FQNEAQ (reference sequence). This CDR3 reads CASSSLGAGETEAFF. The CDR3 nucleotides are TGTGCCAGCAGCTCCCTTGGGGCCGGTGAGACTGAAGCTTTCTTT.

The chain combines TRBV5-1 with TRBJ2-2, with no clear D. V gave up 4 bases and J gave up 6 bases, with 16 bases separating them. CDR1 and CDR2 from the germline V gene are SGHRS and YFSETQ. This CDR3 has 15 residues. CDR3 sequence reads: CASSTDPGPPGELFF. Written as DNA, the CDR3 is TGCGCCAGCAGCACGGACCCGGGCCCCCCCGGGGAGCTGTTTTTT. Variable domain in full (rest from reference TRBV5-1 and TRBJ2-2): KAGVTQTPRYLIKTRGQQVTLSCSPISGHRSVSWYQQTPGQGLQFLFEYFSETQRNKGNFPGRFSGRQFSNSRSEMNVSTLELGDSALYLCASSTDPGPPGELFFGEGSRLTVL.

This clonotype was detected a few times. This chain links TRBV27 with TRBJ2-7, with D maybe TRBD1 (7 bases). This CDR3 spans 14 amino acids. Trimming shortened V by 7 bases and J by 3 bases, and 16 bases separated the two germline ends. The germline gives CDR1 MNHEY, CDR2 SMNVEV (reference sequence). The CDR3, as DNA: TGTGCCAGCATTTACCAGGGGGGCCTCTACGAGCAGTACGTC. Translated, it gives CASIYQGGLYEQYV.

This clonotype has just a few counts. V is TRBV6-1 and J is TRBJ1-4, with 10 nucleotides matching TRBD1. Germline CDR1 is MNHNS and CDR2 is SASEGT. V was pared by 5 bases and J by 5 bases, with 5 bases of the junction left unmatched. There are 15 residues in the CDR3. CDR3 residues: CASSRRTGGNEKLFF. The CDR3 region has the DNA TGTGCCAGCAGTCGACGGACAGGGGGAAATGAAAAACTGTTTTTT.

This clonotype was found many times. This chain connects TRBV10-3 to TRBJ2-7; D ambiguous. From germline, CDR1 is ENHRY and CDR2 SYGVKD. V was clipped by 0 bases and J by 4 bases, with 7 bases between them. The CDR3 contains 13 residues. CDR3 region: CAISESGAYEQYF. CDR3 in DNA: TGTGCCATCAGTGAGTCGGGTGCTTACGAGCAGTACTTC.

A few counts support this clonotype. V and J are TRBV4-3 and TRBJ2-7, with a possible D match to TRBD1 (5 bases). Germline V gene lookup returns CDR1 LGHNA and CDR2 YSLEER. The CDR3 has 13 amino acids. V was cut by 0 bases and J by 5 bases, with 8 bases left in between. CDR3 nucleotide sequence: TGCGCCAGCAGCCAAGATATCAGGGACGAGCAGTACTTC. Residues: CASSQDIRDEQYF.

This clonotype occurred many times. V is TRBV10-3 and J is TRBJ2-5; D unclear. CDR1 and CDR2 from the germline V gene are ENHRY and SYGVKD. V was pared by 8 bases and J by 1 base, with 8 bases between. This CDR3 region has 12 residues. The CDR3 is CAIGTAQETQYF. The CDR3 DNA reads TGTGCCATCGGAACAGCCCAAGAGACCCAGTACTTC.

The table lists this clonotype with many counts. J is TRBJ2-1 and V is TRBV7-2, with 11 bases that match TRBD1. Losses at the gene ends were 0 bases for V and 8 bases for J; bases not matched to a gene: 6. The CDR3 totals 16 residues. CDR1 is SGHTA and CDR2 is FQGNSA in the germline V gene. CDR3 in amino acids: CASSLAGQGASDEQFF. The CDR3 DNA reads as TGTGCCAGCAGCTTAGCTGGACAGGGGGCAAGTGATGAGCAGTTCTTC.

Ten or more counts support this clonotype. The genes are TRBV7-2 and TRBJ2-1; 7 bases map to TRBD1. CDR3 size: 14 residues. J gave up 12 bases and V 8 bases, and 16 bases lay outside the gene matches. CDR1 is SGHTA and CDR2 is FQGNSA in the germline V gene. For the CDR3, the DNA is TGTGCCAGCTCCCACGGGGACAGATTCTATCCGCAGTTCTTC. This gives the protein CASSHGDRFYPQFF.

The chain carries TRBV12-3 or TRBV12-4 and TRBJ1-4; D is unclear. Trimming took off 8 bases at V and 8 bases at J, with 12 bases between the two ends. The CDR3 covers 12 residues. The CDR3 bases are TGTGCCAGCTGCTTGACACCCGAAAAACTGTTTTTT. Its protein product is CASCLTPEKLFF.